Presented here are 13 T cell receptor beta chains from one specimen sequenced in a study of blood T cell repertoires in COVID-19. Repertoires were generated with immunoSEQ multiplex PCR, while TCRdb's copy carries only in-frame clones and drops some. The sample has a few hundred thousand clones; around nine tenths are singletons. Material for sequencing was peripheral blood. These receptors were collected from a man in his forties or fifties who had recovered from COVID-19.

The V call is TRBV5-4, the J call TRBJ1-1; D may be TRBD1 (5 bases). The germline gives CDR1 SGHNT, CDR2 YYREEE (reference sequence). The V and J ends lost 5 bases and 1 base respectively, with 12 bases between them. The CDR3 extends over 14 amino acids. The CDR3 spells CASRRGRGNTEAFF. CDR3 bases: TGTGCCAGCAGACGCGGGAGGGGGAACACTGAAGCTTTCTTT.

The chain employs TRBV7-3 and TRBJ2-7; TRBD2 agrees at 10 bases. This CDR3 comprises 14 residues. The ends lost 10 bases at V and 1 base at J; junction bases unmatched: 7. The germline gives CDR1 SGHTA, CDR2 FQGTGA. CDR3 DNA: TGTGCCACCCGGAGGACTAGCGGTTCCTACGAGCAGTACTTC. Amino acid sequence: CATRRTSGSYEQYF.

The gene calls are TRBV27 and TRBJ1-1, with D perhaps matching TRBD1 (5 bases). The CDR3 runs 13 residues. V lost 3 bases and J lost 5, with 10 bases in between. Per germline, CDR1 MNHEY and CDR2 SMNVEV (reference sequence). CDR3 sequence: CASSFDSWTEAFF. The CDR3 nucleotides are TGTGCCAGCAGTTTCGACAGTTGGACTGAAGCTTTCTTT.

V is TRBV5-1 and J is TRBJ1-5; TRBD1 agrees at 8 bases. The CDR3 has 16 residues. Trimming at V came to 3 bases and at J to 8 bases, leaving 13 bases not matched to a gene. CDR1 is SGHRS, CDR2 YFSETQ, per germline. Written as DNA, the CDR3 is TGCGCCAGCAGCTGGCGGAGACAGGGGTTGGGCAAGCCCCAGCATTTT. Translation: CASSWRRQGLGKPQHF.

The rearrangement links TRBV7-2 to TRBJ2-3; TRBD2 aligns across 9 bases. Germline V gives CDR1 SGHTA, CDR2 FQGNSA. The CDR3 extends over 15 amino acids. V was pared by 3 bases and J by 6 bases, with 7 bases of the junction left unmatched. The CDR3 sequence is CASSLSGRYGDTQYF. The CDR3 coding sequence is TGTGCCAGCAGCTTGAGCGGGAGGTATGGGGATACGCAGTATTTT.

The chain has TRBV6-5 and TRBJ1-1; tentative D call: TRBD1 (5 bases). This CDR3 is 13 amino acids long. Germline lookup yields CDR1 MNHEY and CDR2 SVGAGI. V was cut by 6 bases and J by 5 bases, with 13 bases left in between. Here the CDR3 DNA reads TGTGCCAGCAGCTGGGGGGTCTGGACTGAAGCTTTCTTT. This sequence encodes CASSWGVWTEAFF.

The chain joins TRBV12-3 or TRBV12-4 to TRBJ2-7, with D unresolved. V was trimmed by 2 bases and J by 12 bases, leaving 17 bases between them. This CDR3 is 13 amino acids long. CDR3 DNA: TGTGCCAGCAGTTTAATAGGCCTGAGGTATCCGTACTTC. Translated: CASSLIGLRYPYF.

V is TRBV21-1 and J is TRBJ2-2; the table names TRBD2, a call not compared with the DNA. TRBV21-1 is a pseudogene locus. CDR3 length: 17 residues. CDR3 loop: CASSIPRRTPNTGELFF. The CDR3 region has the DNA TGTGCCAGCAGCATCCCCCGGAGGACTCCGAACACCGGGGAGCTGTTTTTT.

This chain joins TRBV6-1 and TRBJ2-7; possibly TRBD1 for D (5 bases). Germline CDR1 MNHNS, CDR2 SASEGT. With 2 bases removed from V and 7 bases from J, the gap between germline ends came to 12 bases. The CDR3 covers 13 residues. The CDR3 region has the DNA TGTGCCAGCAGTGAACGGGCAGGGCGAGAGCAGTACTTC. Its translation is CASSERAGREQYF.

V usage is TRBV9 and J usage is TRBJ2-7, with 7 bases that match TRBD2. The CDR3 totals 13 residues. V was pared by 3 bases and J by 9 bases, with 9 bases of the junction left unmatched. Germline values: CDR1 SGDLS, CDR2 YYNGEE. CDR3 in amino acids: CASSADGPGGQYF. The CDR3 DNA reads TGTGCCAGCAGCGCTGATGGACCGGGGGGGCAGTACTTC.

V usage is TRBV6-2 or TRBV6-3 and J usage is TRBJ2-7, with a possible D match to TRBD2 (6 bases). V was shortened by 2 bases and J by 4 bases, with 18 bases between the two germline ends. CDR1 is MNHEY, CDR2 SVGEGT, per germline. This CDR3 has 16 amino acids. The CDR3 DNA sequence: TGTGCCAGCAGTTACCCGAGGTTGCGGGGTGGGTACGAGCAGTACTTC. It encodes CASSYPRLRGGYEQYF.

In DNA form, the CDR3 reads TGTGCCAGCAGTGATCCAACTCTAGGACAGGGTAATGAAAAACTGTTTTTT. Encoded protein: CASSDPTLGQGNEKLFF. This chain uses TRBV7-3 with TRBJ1-4; 8 bases align to TRBD1. The junction had 13 bases not matched to a gene; V was cut back by 6 bases and J by 4 bases. CDR1 and CDR2 (germline): SGHTA, FQGTGA. The CDR3 has 17 residues.

The CDR3 reads CASSLAGTGNTEAFF. CDR3 in DNA: TGCGCCAGCAGCTTGGCGGGGACAGGGAACACTGAAGCTTTCTTT. V usage is TRBV5-1 and J usage is TRBJ1-1; 8 bases line up with TRBD1. Germline lookup yields CDR1 SGHRS and CDR2 YFSETQ. The CDR3 spans 15 residues. V shed 0 bases, J shed 1 base, and the junction held 2 bases outside the gene matches.